One and the same sample provided the 5 T cell receptor beta chains below, sequenced in a study of neurological immune-mediated disorders. TCRdb re-derived calls from the 5' RACE reads in MiXCR, one entry per CDR3 protein. This repertoire shows some 27,000 distinct CDR3 sequences, around a quarter found once; its top ten account for around 27%. Material: CD4+ T cells from blood. Source of these receptors: a middle-aged man with HTLV-1-associated myelopathy (HAM/TSP).

This clonotype was recorded a few times. J is TRBJ1-1 and V is TRBV7-2; D not certain. Per germline, CDR1 SGHTA and CDR2 FQGNSA. V lost 3 bases and J lost 1, with 6 bases in between. This CDR3 comprises 13 residues. CDR3 loop: CASSFNQNTEAFF. The CDR3 region has the DNA TGTGCCAGCAGCTTTAACCAGAACACTGAAGCTTTCTTT.

This chain joins TRBV20-1 and TRBJ1-2, with no clear D. The CDR3 runs 11 residues. The germline gives CDR1 DFQATT, CDR2 SNEGSKA (reference sequence). The V gene lost 6 bases and the J gene lost 1 base, with 6 bases spanning the gap. The CDR3 loop reads CSADGNYGYTF. As DNA, the CDR3 is TGCAGTGCCGACGGTAACTATGGCTACACCTTC.

This clonotype was observed many times. CDR3 sequence: CASRSSGSGTGELFF. DNA of the CDR3: TGTGCCAGCAGGTCTAGCGGGAGTGGGACCGGGGAGCTGTTTTTT. The rearrangement uses TRBV7-8 and TRBJ2-2; 10 positions agree with TRBD2. Unmatched junction bases numbered 6, after V lost 6 bases and J lost 5 bases. The CDR3 length is 15 residues. CDR1 is SGHVS, CDR2 FQNEAQ, per germline.

This clonotype was counted at least ten times. The chain uses TRBV12-3 or TRBV12-4 and TRBJ1-5; TRBD1 is a possible D gene (5 bases). V lost 5 bases and J 2 bases, leaving 19 bases between the germline ends. CDR3 length equals 17 residues. CDR3 in DNA: TGTGCCAGCAGTACCCCCCAGGGCTCGGTGGGCAATCAGCCCCAGCATTTT. It is translated as CASSTPQGSVGNQPQHF.

This clonotype was counted between two and nine times. V usage is TRBV5-1 and J usage is TRBJ2-7, with D uncertain. The ends were cut back, 4 bases at V and 0 bases at J, with 5 bases in the middle. The germline gives CDR1 SGHRS, CDR2 YFSETQ. This CDR3 has 12 residues. The CDR3 protein is CASSISSYEQYF. The DNA of the CDR3 is TGCGCCAGCAGCATCAGCTCCTACGAGCAGTACTTC.